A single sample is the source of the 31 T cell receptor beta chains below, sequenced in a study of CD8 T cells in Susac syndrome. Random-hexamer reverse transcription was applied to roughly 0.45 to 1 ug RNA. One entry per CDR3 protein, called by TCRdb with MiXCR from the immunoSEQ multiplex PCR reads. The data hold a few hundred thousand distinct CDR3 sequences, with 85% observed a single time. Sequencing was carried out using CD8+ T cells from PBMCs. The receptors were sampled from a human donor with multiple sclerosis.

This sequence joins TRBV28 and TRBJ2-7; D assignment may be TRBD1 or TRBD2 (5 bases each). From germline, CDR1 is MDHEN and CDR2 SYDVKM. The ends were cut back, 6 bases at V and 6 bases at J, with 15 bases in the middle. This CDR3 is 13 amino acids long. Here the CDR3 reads CASSQDLGAEQYF. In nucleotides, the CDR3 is TGTGCCAGCAGCCAAGACCTCGGGGCCGAGCAGTACTTC. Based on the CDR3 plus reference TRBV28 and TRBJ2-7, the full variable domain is DVKVTQSSRYLVKRTGEKVFLECVQDMDHENMFWYRQDPGLGLRLIYFSYDVKMKEKGDIPEGYSVSREKKERFSLILESASTNQTSMYLCASSQDLGAEQYFGPGTRLTVT.

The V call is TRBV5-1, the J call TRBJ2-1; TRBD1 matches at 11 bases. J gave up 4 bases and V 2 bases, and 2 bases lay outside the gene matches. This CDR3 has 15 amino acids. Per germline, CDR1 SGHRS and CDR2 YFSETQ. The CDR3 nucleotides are TGCGCCAGCAGCTTTGGGACAGGGGGATACAATGAGCAGTTCTTC. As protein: CASSFGTGGYNEQFF.

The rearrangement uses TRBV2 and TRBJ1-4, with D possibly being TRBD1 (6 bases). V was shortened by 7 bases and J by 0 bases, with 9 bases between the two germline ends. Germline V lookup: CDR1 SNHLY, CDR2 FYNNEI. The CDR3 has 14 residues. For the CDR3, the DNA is TGTGCCAGCAACGACAGGCCAACTAATGAAAAACTGTTTTTT. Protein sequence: CASNDRPTNEKLFF. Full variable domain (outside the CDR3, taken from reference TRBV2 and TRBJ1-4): EPEVTQTPSHQVTQMGQEVILRCVPISNHLYFYWYRQILGQKVEFLVSFYNNEISEKSEIFDDQFSVERPDGSNFTLKIRSTKLEDSAMYFCASNDRPTNEKLFFGSGTQLSVL.

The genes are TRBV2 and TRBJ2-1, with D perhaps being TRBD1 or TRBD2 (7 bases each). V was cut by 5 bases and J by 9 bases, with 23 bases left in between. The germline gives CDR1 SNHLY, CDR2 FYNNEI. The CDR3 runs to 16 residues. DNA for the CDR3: TGTGCCAGCAGTATCCGGGGGGAGGGGGCAATCGGTGAGCAGTTCTTC. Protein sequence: CASSIRGEGAIGEQFF.

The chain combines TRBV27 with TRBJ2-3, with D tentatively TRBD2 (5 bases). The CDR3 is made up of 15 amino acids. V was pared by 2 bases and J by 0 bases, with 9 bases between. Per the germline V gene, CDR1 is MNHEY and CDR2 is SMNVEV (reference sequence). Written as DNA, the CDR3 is TGTGCCAGCAGTTTAGGAGGATATAGCACAGATACGCAGTATTTT. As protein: CASSLGGYSTDTQYF.

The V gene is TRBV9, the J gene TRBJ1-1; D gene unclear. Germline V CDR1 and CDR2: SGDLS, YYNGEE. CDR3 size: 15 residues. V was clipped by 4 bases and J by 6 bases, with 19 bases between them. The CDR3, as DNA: TGTGCCAGCAGCACAATGGGTGGGGTATTCTCTGAAGCTTTCTTT. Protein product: CASSTMGGVFSEAFF.

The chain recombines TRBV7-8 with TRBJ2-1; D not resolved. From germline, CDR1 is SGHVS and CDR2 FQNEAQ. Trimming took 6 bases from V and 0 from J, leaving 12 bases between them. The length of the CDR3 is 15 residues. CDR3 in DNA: TGTGCCAGCAGATCCGGGTCAAGCTCCTACAATGAGCAGTTCTTC. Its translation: CASRSGSSSYNEQFF. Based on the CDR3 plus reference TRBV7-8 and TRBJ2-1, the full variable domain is GAGVSQSPRYKVAKRGQDVALRCDPISGHVSLFWYQQALGQGPEFLTYFQNEAQLDKSGLPSDRFFAERPEGSVSTLKIQRTQQEDSAVYLCASRSGSSSYNEQFFGPGTRLTVL.

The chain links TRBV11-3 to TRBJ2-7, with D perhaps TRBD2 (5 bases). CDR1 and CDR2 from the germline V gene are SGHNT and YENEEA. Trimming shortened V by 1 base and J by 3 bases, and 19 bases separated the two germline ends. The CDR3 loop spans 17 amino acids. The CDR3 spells CASSLGFGGDGSYEQYF. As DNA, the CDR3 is TGTGCCAGCAGCTTAGGTTTTGGAGGAGACGGTAGCTACGAGCAGTACTTC.

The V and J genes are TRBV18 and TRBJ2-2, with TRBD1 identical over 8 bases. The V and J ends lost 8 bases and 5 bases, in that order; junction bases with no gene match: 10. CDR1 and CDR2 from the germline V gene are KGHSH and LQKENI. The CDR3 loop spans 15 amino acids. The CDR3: CASPPWTGLTGELFF. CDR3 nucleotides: TGTGCCAGCCCGCCGTGGACAGGGTTAACCGGGGAGCTGTTTTTT.

The CDR3 loop reads CASSYSSGEGHEQYF. Written as DNA, the CDR3 is TGTGCCAGCAGTTACTCGAGTGGGGAAGGTCACGAGCAGTACTTC. This rearrangement joins TRBV6-6 to TRBJ2-7; D unresolved. Trimming cost V 0 bases and J 5 bases, with 14 bases left between them. Germline V gene data show CDR1 as MNHNY and CDR2 as SVGAGI (reference sequence). The CDR3 is 15 residues long.

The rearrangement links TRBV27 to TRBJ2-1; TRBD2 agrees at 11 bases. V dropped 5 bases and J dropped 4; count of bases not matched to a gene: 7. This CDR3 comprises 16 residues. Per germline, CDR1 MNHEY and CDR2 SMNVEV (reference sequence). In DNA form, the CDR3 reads TGTGCCAGCAGTAGCCCGACTAGCGGGGAATACAATGAGCAGTTCTTC. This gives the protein CASSSPTSGEYNEQFF.

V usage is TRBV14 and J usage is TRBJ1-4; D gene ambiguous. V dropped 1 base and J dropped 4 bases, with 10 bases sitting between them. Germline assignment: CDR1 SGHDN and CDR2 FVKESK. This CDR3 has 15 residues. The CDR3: CASSQGGIDNEKLFF. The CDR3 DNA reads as TGTGCCAGCAGCCAAGGGGGAATCGATAATGAAAAACTGTTTTTT.

CDR3 amino acids: CASSQLAGEQADTQYF. CDR3 nucleotides: TGCGCCAGCAGCCAATTAGCGGGAGAACAGGCAGATACGCAGTATTTT. V is TRBV4-1 and J is TRBJ2-3; 9 nucleotides line up with TRBD2. The germline gives CDR1 MGHRA, CDR2 YSYEKL. V was clipped by 2 bases and J by 4 bases; unmatched bases: 7. The CDR3 spans 16 residues.

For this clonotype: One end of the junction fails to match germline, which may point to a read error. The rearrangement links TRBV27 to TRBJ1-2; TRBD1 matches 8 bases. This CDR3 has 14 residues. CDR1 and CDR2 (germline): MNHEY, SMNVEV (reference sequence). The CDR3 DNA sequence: TGTGCCAGCGGTTTACGGCGACAGGGGTATGGCTACACCTTC. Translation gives CASGLRRQGYGYTF.

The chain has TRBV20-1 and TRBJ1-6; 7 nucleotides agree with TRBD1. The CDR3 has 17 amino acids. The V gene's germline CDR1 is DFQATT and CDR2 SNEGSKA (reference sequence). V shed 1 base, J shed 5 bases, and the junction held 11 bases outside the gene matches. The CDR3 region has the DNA TGCAGTGCTAGAGCGTTAGACAGGGCCTTCAATAATTCACCCCTCCACTTT. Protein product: CSARALDRAFNNSPLHF.

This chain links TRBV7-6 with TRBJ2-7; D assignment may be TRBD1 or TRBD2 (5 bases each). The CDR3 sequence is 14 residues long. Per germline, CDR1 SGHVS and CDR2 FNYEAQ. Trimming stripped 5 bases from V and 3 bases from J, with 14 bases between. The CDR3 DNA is TGTGCCAGCAGCCCCGGGGCAGCGAACTACGAGCAGTACTTC. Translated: CASSPGAANYEQYF.

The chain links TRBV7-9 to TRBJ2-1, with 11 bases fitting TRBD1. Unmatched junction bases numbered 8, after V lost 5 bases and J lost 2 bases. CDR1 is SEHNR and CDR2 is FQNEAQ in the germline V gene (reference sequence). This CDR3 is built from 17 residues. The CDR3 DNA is TGTGCCAGCAGCCCGTGGACAGGGGGCCTTACCTACAATGAGCAGTTCTTC. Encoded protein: CASSPWTGGLTYNEQFF.

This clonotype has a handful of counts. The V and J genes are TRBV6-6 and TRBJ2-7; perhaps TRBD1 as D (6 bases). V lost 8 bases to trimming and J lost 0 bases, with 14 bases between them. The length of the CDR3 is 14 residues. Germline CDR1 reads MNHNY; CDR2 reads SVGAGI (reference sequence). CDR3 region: CASDGTRPSYEQYF. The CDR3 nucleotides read TGTGCCAGCGATGGGACACGGCCCTCCTACGAGCAGTACTTC.

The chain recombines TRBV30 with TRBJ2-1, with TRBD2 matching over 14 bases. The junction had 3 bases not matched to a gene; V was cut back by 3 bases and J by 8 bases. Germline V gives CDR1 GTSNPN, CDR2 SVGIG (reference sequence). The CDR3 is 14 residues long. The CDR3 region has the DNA TGTGCCTGGAGGGGACTAGCGGGAGTCCATGAGCAGTTCTTC. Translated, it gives CAWRGLAGVHEQFF.

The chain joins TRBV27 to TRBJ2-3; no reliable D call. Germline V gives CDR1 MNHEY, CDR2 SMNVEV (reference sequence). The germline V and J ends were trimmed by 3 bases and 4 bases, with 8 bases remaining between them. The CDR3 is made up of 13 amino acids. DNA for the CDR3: TGTGCCAGCAGTTTTGGAAGCGCAGATACGCAGTATTTT. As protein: CASSFGSADTQYF.

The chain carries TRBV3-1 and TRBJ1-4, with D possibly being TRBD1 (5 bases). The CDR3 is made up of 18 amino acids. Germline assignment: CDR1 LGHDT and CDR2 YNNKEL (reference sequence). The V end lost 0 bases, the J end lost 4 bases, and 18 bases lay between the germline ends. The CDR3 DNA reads TGTGCCAGCAGCCAAGATCTTTCCAGGACACGGATTAATGAAAAACTGTTTTTT. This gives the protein CASSQDLSRTRINEKLFF.

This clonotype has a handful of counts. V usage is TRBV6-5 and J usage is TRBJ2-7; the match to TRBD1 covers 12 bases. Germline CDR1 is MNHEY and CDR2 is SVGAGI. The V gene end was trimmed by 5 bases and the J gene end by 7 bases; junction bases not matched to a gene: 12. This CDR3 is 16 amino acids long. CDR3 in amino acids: CASSRLVRDRGLEQYF. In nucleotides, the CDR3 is TGTGCCAGCAGTCGACTCGTCCGGGACAGGGGGCTAGAGCAGTACTTC.

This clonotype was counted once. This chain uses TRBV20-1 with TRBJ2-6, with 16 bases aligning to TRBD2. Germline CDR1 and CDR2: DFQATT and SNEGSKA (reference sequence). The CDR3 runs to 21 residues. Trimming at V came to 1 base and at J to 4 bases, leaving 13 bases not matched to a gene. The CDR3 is CSARVMEGLAGGPRGANVLTF. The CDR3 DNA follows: TGCAGTGCTAGAGTAATGGAGGGACTAGCGGGAGGGCCAAGAGGGGCCAACGTCCTGACTTTC.

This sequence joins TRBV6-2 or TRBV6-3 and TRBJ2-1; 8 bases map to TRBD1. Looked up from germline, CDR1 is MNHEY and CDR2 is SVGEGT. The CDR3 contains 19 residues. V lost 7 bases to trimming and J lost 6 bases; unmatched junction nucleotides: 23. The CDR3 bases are TGTGCCAGCACCAAGCTTCACCGCGATTCGGGACAGGTTGGCAATGAGCAGTTCTTC. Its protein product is CASTKLHRDSGQVGNEQFF.

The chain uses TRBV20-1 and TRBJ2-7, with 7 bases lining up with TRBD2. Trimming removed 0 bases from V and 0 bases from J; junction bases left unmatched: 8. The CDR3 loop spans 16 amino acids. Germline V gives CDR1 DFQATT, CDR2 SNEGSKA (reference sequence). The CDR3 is CSARDIGGITSYEQYF. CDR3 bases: TGCAGTGCTAGAGATATCGGGGGGATAACCTCCTACGAGCAGTACTTC.

Written as DNA, the CDR3 is TGTGCCAGCAGCCCCAGGACGGCGCTCGCTGGTGAGCAGTACTTC. Translated, it gives CASSPRTALAGEQYF. The V and J genes are TRBV13 and TRBJ2-7; no clear D gene. Germline V gives CDR1 PRHDT, CDR2 FYEKMQ (reference sequence). V lost 5 bases and J 7 bases, leaving 21 bases between the germline ends. The CDR3 extends over 15 amino acids. The entire variable domain, with the rest obtained from reference TRBV13 and TRBJ2-7, is as follows: AAGVIQSPRHLIKEKRETATLKCYPIPRHDTVYWYQQGPGQDPQFLISFYEKMQSDKGSIPDRFSAQQFSDYHSELNMSSLELGDSALYFCASSPRTALAGEQYFGPGTRLTVT.

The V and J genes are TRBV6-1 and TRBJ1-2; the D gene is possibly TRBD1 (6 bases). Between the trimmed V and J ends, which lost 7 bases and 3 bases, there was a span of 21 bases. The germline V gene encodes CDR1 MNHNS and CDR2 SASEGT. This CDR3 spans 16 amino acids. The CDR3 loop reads CASTAPRGRLDYGYTF. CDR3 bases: TGTGCCAGCACCGCCCCCAGGGGTAGGCTTGACTATGGCTACACCTTC.

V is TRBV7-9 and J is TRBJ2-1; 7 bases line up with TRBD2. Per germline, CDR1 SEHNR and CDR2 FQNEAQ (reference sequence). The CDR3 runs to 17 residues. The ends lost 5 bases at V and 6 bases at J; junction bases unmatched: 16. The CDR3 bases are TGTGCCAGCAGCCCTAGGACCCTAAGCGGGACTCTCAATGAGCAGTTCTTC. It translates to CASSPRTLSGTLNEQFF.

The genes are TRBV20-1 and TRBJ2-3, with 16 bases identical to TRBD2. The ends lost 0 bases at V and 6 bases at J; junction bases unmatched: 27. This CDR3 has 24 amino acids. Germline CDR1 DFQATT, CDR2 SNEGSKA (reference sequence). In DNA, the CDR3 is TGCAGTGCTAGAGATTTTGGACAGGTCCTAACTTACGGGACTAGCGGGAGGGCCAGGGATACGCAGTATTTT. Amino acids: CSARDFGQVLTYGTSGRARDTQYF.

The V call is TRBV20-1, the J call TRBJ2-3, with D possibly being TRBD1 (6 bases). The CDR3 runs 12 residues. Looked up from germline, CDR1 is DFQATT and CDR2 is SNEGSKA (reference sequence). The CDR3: CSEGERIDTQYF. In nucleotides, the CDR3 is TGCAGCGAGGGGGAGCGGATAGATACGCAGTATTTT.

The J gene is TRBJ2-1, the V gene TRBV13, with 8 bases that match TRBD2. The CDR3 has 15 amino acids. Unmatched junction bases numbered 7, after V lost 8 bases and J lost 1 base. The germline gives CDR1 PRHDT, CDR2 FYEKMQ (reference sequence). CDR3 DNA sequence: TGTGCCAGCGGAACAACTAGCGGTTCCTACAATGAGCAGTTCTTC. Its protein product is CASGTTSGSYNEQFF.